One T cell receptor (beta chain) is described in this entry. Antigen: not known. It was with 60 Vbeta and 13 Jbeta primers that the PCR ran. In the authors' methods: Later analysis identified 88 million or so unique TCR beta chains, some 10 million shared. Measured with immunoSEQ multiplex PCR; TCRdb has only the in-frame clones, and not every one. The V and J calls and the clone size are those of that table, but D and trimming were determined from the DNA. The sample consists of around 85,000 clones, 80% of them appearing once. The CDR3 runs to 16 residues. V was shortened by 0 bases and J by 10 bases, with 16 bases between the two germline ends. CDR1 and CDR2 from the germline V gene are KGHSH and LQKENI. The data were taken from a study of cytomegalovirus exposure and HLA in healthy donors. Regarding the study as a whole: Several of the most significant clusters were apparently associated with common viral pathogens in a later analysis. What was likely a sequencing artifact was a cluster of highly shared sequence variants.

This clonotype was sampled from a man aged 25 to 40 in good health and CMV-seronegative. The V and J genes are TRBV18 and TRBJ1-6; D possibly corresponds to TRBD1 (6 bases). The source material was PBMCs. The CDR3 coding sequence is TGTGCCAGCTCACCACCGGGCAACAGGGTGGAATCACCCCTCCACTTT. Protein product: CASSPPGNRVESPLHF.